Following are 2 T cell receptor beta chains from one sample sequenced in a study of blood T cell repertoires in COVID-19. Sequencing used immunoSEQ multiplex PCR; TCRdb keeps in-frame clones, though not all of them. The table shows a few hundred thousand clones, with around 85% occurring only once. The sequenced sample was peripheral blood. Receptor source: a woman between 18 and 30 years old with acute or convalescent COVID-19.

CDR3 region: CASSEDSGDEQFF. CDR3 bases: TGTGCCAGCAGTGAAGATTCGGGGGATGAGCAGTTCTTC. V is TRBV6-1 and J is TRBJ2-1, with D possibly matching TRBD2 (6 bases). The germline gives CDR1 MNHNS, CDR2 SASEGT. The V and J ends lost 1 base and 8 bases respectively, with 9 bases between them. This CDR3 spans 13 amino acids.

Concerning this clone itself: The DNA is omitted, as the CDR3 cannot be located on it reliably, and the CDR3 follows TCRdb's listing. The chain has TRBV3-1 (or the pseudogene TRBV3-2) and TRBJ2-2; TRBD2, as called in the table, went unchecked against the DNA. Germline V lookup: CDR1 LGHDT, CDR2 YNNKEL (reference sequence). A total of 19 residues make up the CDR3, ends included. The CDR3 loop reads CASGALAPGAVFSPSVLFF.